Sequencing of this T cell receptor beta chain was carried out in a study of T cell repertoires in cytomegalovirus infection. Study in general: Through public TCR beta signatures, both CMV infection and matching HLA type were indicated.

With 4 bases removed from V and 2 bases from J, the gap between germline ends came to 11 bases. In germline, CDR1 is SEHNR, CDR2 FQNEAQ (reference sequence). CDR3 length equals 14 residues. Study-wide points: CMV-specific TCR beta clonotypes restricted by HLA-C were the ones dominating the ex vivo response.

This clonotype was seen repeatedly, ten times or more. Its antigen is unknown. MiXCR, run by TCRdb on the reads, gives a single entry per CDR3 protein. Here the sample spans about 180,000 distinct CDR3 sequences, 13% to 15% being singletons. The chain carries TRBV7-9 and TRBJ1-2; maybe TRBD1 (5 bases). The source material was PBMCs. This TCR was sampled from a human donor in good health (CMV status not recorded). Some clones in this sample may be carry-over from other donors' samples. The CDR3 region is CASSSSRDNYGYTF. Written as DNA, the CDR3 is TGTGCCAGCAGCTCGAGCCGGGACAACTATGGCTACACCTTC.